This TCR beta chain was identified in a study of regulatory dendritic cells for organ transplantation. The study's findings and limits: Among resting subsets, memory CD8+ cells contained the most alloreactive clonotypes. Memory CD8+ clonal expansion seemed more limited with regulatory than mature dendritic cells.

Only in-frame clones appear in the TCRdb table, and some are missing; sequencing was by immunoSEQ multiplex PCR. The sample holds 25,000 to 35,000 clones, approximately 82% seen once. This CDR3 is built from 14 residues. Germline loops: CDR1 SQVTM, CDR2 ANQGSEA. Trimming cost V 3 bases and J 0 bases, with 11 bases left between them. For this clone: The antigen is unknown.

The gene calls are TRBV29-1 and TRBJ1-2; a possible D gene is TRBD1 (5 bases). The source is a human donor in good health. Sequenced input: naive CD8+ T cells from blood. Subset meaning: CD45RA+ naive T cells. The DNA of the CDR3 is TGCAGCGTTGAGACGGACACTACTAACTATGGCTACACCTTC. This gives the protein CSVETDTTNYGYTF.